The present T cell receptor (beta chain) was sequenced within a study of T-cell memory formation after mild COVID-19. Per germline, CDR1 SQVTM and CDR2 ANQGSEA. This CDR3 spans 12 amino acids. Trimming pared 7 bases from V and 9 bases from J, leaving 18 bases between. TCRdb called the 5' RACE reads again in MiXCR, with one record for every CDR3 protein. The sample has about 150,000 distinct CDR3 sequences; roughly 13% are singletons. In regard to this clonotype: What it binds is unknown.

Findings of the study overall: Shrinking CD4+ clones resided mostly in CM and EM, and CD8+ ones in EMRA. Whereas later expanders leaned CD4+, clones contracting day 15 to 85 showed a balanced CD4/CD8 makeup.

The chain joins TRBV29-1 to TRBJ1-1; D is unclear. The sample consisted of PBMCs or a T cell subset sorted from them (not recorded which). The clonotype was recovered from a man in his late teens or twenties who had mild COVID-19 (a few samples of this study predate the infection). Cell type and time point are not known. The CDR3, as DNA: TGCAGCGGAATGATAGACATAGGGAAAGCTTTCTTT. As protein: CSGMIDIGKAFF. The variable domain in full, completed from reference TRBV29-1 and TRBJ1-1, reads SAVISQKPSRDICQRGTSLTIQCQVDSQVTMMFWYRQQPGQSLTLIATANQGSEATYESGFVIDKFPISRPNLTFSTLTVSNMSPEDSSIYLCSGMIDIGKAFFGQGTRLTVV.